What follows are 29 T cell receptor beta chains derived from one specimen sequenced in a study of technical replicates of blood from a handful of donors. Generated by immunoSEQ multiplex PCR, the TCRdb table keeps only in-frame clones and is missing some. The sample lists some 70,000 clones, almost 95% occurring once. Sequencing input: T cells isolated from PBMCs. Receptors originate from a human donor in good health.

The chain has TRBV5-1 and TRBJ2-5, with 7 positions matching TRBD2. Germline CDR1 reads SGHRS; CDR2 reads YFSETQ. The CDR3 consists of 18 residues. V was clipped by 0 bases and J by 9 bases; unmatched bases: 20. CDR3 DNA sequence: TGCGCCAGCAGCTTGGGAGGAGGCTCCGGGACTAACATTTATGCCCAGTACTTC. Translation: CASSLGGGSGTNIYAQYF.

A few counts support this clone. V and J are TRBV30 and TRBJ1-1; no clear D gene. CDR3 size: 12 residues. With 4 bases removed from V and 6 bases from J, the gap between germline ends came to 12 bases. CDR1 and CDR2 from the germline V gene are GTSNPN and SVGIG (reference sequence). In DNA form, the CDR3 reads TGTGCCTGGACGGAGGGTTTAGCTGAAGCTTTCTTT. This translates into CAWTEGLAEAFF.

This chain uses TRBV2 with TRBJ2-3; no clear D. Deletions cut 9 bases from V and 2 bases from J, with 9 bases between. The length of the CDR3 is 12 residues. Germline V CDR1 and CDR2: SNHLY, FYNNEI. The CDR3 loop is CASMGFTDTQYF. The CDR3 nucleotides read TGTGCCAGTATGGGCTTCACAGATACGCAGTATTTT.

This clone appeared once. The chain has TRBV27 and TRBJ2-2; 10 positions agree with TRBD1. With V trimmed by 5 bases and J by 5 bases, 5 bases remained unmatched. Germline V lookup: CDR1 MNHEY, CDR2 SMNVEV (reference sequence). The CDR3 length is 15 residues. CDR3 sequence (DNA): TGTGCCAGCAGTATGGGACAGGGGAGAACCGGGGAGCTGTTTTTT. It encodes CASSMGQGRTGELFF.

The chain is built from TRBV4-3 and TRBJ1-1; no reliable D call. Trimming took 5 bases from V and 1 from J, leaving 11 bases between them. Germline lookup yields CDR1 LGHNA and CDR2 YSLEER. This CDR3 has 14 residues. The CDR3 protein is CASSVHLENTEAFF. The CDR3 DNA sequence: TGCGCCAGCAGCGTACACCTCGAGAACACTGAAGCTTTCTTT.

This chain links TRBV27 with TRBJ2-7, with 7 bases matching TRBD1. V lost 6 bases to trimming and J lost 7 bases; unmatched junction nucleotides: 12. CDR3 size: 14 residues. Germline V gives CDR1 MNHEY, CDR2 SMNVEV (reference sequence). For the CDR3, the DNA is TGTGCCAGCAGAACTAATACAGGGGTCTGGGAGCAGTACTTC. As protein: CASRTNTGVWEQYF.

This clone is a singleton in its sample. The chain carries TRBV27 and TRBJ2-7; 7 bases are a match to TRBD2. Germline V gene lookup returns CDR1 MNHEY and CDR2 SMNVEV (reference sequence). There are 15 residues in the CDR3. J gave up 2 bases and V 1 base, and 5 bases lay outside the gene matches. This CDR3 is CASSLFTGGTYEQYF. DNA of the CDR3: TGTGCCAGCAGTTTATTTACGGGAGGAACCTACGAGCAGTACTTC.

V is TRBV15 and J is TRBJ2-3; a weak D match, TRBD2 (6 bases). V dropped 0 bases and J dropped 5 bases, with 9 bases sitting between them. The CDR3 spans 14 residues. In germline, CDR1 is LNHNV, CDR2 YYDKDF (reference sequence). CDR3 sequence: CATSRDDGRDTQYF. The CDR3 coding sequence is TGTGCCACCAGCAGAGATGACGGGAGAGATACGCAGTATTTT. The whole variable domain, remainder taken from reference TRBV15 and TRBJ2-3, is DAMVIQNPRYQVTQFGKPVTLSCSQTLNHNVMYWYQQKSSQAPKLLFHYYDKDFNNEADTPDNFQSRRPNTSFCFLDIRSPGLGDTAMYLCATSRDDGRDTQYFGPGTRLTVL.

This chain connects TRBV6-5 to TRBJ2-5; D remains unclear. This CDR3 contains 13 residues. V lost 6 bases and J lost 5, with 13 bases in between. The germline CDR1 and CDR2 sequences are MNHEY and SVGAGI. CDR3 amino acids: CASRAPGYETQYF. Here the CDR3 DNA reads TGTGCCAGCAGAGCCCCAGGCTATGAGACCCAGTACTTC.

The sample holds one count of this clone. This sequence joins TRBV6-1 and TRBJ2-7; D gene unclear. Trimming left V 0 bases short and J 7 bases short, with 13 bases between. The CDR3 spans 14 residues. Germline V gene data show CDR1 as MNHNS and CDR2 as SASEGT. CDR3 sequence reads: CASSEAGALVEQYF. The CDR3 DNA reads TGTGCCAGCAGTGAAGCCGGAGCCCTCGTTGAGCAGTACTTC.

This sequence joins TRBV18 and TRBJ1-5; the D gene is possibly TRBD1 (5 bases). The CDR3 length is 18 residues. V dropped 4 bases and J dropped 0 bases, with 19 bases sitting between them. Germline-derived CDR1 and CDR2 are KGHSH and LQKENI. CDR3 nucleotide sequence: TGTGCCAGCTCACAAGCAGGGTCCGACGCATATAGCAATCAGCCCCAGCATTTT. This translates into CASSQAGSDAYSNQPQHF.

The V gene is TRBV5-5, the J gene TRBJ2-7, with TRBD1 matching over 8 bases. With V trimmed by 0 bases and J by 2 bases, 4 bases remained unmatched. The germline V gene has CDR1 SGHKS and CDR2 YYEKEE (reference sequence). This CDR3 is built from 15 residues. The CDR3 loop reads CASSLAGGGTYEQYF. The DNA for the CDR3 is TGTGCCAGCAGCTTGGCAGGGGGCGGAACCTACGAGCAGTACTTC.

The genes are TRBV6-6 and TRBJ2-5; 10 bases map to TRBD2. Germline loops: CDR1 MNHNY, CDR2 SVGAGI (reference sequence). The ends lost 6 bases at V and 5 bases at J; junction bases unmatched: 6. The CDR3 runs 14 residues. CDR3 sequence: CASSPKTSGETQYF. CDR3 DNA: TGTGCCAGCAGCCCCAAGACTAGCGGGGAGACCCAGTACTTC.

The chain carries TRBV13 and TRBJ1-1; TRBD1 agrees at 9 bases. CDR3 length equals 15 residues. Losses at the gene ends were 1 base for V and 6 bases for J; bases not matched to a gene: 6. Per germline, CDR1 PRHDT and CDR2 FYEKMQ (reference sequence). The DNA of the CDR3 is TGTGCCAGCAGCTTAGAGGGACAGGGATTTTCTGAAGCTTTCTTT. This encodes CASSLEGQGFSEAFF.

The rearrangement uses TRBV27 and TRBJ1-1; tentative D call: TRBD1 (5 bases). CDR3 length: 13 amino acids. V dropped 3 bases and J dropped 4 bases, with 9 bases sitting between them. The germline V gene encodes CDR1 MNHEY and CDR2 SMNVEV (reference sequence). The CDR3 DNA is TGTGCCAGCAGTTTTTCCAGGGTCACTGAAGCTTTCTTT. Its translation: CASSFSRVTEAFF.

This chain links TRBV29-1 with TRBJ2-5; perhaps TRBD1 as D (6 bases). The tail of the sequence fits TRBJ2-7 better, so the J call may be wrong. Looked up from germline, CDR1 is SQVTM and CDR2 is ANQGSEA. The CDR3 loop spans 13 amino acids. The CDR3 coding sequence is TGCAGCGTTGAGTTCCCAGGGGACTACGAGCAGTACTTC. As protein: CSVEFPGDYEQYF.

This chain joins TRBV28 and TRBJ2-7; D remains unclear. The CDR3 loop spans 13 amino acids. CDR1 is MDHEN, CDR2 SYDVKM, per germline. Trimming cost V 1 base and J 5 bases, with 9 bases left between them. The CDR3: CASSLSVINEQYF. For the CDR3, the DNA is TGTGCCAGCAGTTTATCGGTCATCAACGAGCAGTACTTC. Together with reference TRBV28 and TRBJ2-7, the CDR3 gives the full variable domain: DVKVTQSSRYLVKRTGEKVFLECVQDMDHENMFWYRQDPGLGLRLIYFSYDVKMKEKGDIPEGYSVSREKKERFSLILESASTNQTSMYLCASSLSVINEQYFGPGTRLTVT.

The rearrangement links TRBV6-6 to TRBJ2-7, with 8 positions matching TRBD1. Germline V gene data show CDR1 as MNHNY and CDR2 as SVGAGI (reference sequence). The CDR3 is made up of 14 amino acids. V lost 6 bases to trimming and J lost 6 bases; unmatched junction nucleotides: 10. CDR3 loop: CASSPRTGKSEQYF. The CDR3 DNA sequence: TGTGCCAGCAGCCCACGGACAGGGAAGTCCGAGCAGTACTTC.

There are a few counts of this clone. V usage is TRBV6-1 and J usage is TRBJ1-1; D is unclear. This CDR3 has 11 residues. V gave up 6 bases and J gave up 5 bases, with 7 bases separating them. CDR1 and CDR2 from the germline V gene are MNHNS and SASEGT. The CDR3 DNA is TGTGCCAGCAGATCGGGGACTGAAGCTTTCTTT. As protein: CASRSGTEAFF.

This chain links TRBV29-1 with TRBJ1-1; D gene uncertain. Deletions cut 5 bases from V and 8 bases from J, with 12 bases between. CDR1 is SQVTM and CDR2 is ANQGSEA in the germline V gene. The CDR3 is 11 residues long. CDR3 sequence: CSVIITAEAFF. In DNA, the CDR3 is TGCAGCGTTATAATTACAGCCGAAGCTTTCTTT.

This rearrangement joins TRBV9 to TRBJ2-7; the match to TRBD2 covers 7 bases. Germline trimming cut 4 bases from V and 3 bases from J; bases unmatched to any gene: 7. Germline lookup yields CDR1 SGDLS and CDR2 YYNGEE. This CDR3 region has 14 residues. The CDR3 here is CASSPSTGGYEQYF. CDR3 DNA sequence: TGTGCCAGCAGCCCTTCGACGGGAGGCTACGAGCAGTACTTC. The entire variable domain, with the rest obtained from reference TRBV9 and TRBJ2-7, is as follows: DSGVTQTPKHLITATGQRVTLRCSPRSGDLSVYWYQQSLDQGLQFLIQYYNGEERAKGNILERFSAQQFPDLHSELNLSSLELGDSALYFCASSPSTGGYEQYFGPGTRLTVT.

The CDR3 here is CASSLDGGISQPQHF. CDR3 bases: TGTGCCAGCAGCTTGGATGGGGGGATCAGTCAGCCCCAGCATTTT. The rearrangement joins TRBV5-8 to TRBJ1-5, with TRBD1 as a possible D gene (5 bases). The CDR3 length is 15 residues. Germline CDR1 and CDR2: SGHTS and YDEGEE. V dropped 0 bases and J dropped 6 bases, with 13 bases sitting between them.

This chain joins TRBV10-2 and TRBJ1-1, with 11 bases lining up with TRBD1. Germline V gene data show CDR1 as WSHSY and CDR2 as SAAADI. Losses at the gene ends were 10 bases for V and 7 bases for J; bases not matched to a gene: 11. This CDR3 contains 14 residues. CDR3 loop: CATLLGQGAYEAFF. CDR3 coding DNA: TGCGCCACCCTACTAGGACAGGGGGCTTATGAAGCTTTCTTT.

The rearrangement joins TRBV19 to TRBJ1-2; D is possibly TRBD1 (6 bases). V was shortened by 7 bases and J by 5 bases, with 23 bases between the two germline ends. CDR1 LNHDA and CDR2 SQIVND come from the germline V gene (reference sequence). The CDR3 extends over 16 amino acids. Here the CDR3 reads CASTSYRDPQGYGYTF. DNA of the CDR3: TGTGCCAGTACAAGCTACAGGGACCCCCAGGGGTATGGCTACACCTTC.

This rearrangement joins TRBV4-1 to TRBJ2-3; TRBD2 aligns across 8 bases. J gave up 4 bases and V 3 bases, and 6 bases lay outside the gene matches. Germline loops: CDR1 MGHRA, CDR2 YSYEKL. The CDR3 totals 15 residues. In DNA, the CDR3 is TGCGCCAGCAGCCACCGAGCGGGAGCCCCAGATACGCAGTATTTT. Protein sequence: CASSHRAGAPDTQYF.

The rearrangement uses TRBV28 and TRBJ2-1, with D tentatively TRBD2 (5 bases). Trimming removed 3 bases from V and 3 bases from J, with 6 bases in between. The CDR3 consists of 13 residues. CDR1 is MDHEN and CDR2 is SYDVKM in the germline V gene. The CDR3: CASSFGLYNEQFF. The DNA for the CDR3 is TGTGCCAGCAGTTTCGGACTCTACAATGAGCAGTTCTTC.

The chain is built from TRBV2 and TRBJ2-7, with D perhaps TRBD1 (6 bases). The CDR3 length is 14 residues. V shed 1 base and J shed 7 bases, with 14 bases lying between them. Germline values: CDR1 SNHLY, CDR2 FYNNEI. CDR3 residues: CASSEVTGLGEQYF. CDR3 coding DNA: TGTGCCAGCAGTGAAGTCACAGGGCTGGGGGAGCAGTACTTC.

The CDR3 sequence: CASRRTPNTEAFF. CDR3 DNA: TGTGCCTCGCGGCGGACACCGAACACTGAAGCTTTCTTT. This chain joins TRBV19 and TRBJ1-1, with TRBD1 as a possible D gene (5 bases). Deletions cut 11 bases from V and 1 base from J, with 14 bases between. CDR3 length: 13 residues. From germline, CDR1 is LNHDA and CDR2 SQIVND (reference sequence).

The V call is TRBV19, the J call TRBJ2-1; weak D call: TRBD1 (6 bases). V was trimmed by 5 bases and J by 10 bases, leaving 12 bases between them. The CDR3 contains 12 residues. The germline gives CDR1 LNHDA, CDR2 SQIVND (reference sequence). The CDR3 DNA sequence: TGTGCCAGTAGTTTTACAGGGCCGGAGCAGTTCTTC. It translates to CASSFTGPEQFF.